Included here is one T cell receptor (beta chain) sequence, with context. What it binds is not known. Measured with immunoSEQ multiplex PCR; TCRdb has only the in-frame clones, and not every one. The data contain 55,000 to 70,000 clones, 92% of them singletons. These data belong to a study of lymphopenia after photon versus proton radiotherapy. The study's findings and limits: Under photons, naive T cells and diversity fell while effector/memory populations rose. Oligoclonal CD8+ Temra expansion after nadir drove photon patients' diversity drop. In patients who died, overall survival fell as post-nadir TCR diversity dropped more.

Trimming pared 5 bases from V and 5 bases from J, leaving 23 bases between. CDR1 is SGHNT, CDR2 YYREEE, per germline (reference sequence). The CDR3 length is 16 residues. The TCR sequence derives from a woman aged 40-49 years with cholangiocarcinoma. The sample in question was peripheral blood, obtained from a patient treated with photon-based radiotherapy. This chain uses TRBV5-4 with TRBJ2-7, with a possible D match to TRBD1 (6 bases). CDR3 nucleotide sequence: TGTGCCAGCAGTAGAGATGGCCAGGGGAAAGGCCACGAGCAGTACTTC. This encodes CASSRDGQGKGHEQYF.